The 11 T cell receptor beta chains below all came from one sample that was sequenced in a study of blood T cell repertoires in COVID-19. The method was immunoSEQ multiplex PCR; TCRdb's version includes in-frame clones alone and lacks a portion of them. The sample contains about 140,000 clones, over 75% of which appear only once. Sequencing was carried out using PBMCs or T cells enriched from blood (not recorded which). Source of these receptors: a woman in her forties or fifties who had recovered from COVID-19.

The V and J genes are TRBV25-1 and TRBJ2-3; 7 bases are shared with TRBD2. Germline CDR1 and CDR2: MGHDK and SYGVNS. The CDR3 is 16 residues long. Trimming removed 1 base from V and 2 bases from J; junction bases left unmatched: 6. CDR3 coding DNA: TGTGCCAGCAGTGAATCTCAGCGGGGCCCCACAGATACGCAGTATTTT. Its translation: CASSESQRGPTDTQYF.

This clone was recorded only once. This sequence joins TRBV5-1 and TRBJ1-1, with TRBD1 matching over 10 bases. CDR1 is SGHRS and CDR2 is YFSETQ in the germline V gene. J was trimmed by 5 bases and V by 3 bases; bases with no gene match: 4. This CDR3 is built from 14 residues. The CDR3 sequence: CASSYGTGETEAFF. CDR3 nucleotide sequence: TGCGCCAGCAGCTATGGGACAGGGGAGACTGAAGCTTTCTTT.

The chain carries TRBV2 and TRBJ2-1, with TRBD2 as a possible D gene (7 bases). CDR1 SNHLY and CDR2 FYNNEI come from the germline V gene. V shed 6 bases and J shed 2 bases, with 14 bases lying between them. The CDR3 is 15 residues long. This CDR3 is CASREPGGPYNEQFF. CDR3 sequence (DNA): TGTGCCAGCAGGGAGCCGGGGGGCCCCTACAATGAGCAGTTCTTC.

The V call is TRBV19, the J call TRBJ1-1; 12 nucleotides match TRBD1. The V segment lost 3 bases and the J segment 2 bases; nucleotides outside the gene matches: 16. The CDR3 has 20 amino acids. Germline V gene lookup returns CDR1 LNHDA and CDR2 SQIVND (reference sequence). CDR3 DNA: TGTGCCAGTAGTATTAGGGACAGGGGGCGATACGCCAGTCTTAACACTGAAGCTTTCTTT. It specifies CASSIRDRGRYASLNTEAFF.

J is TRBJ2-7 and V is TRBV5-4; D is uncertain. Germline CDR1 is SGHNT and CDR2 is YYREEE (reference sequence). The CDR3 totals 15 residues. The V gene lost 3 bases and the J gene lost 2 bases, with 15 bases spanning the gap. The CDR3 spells CASSSGLQNTYEQYF. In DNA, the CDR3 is TGTGCCAGCAGCTCCGGTCTACAGAATACCTACGAGCAGTACTTC.

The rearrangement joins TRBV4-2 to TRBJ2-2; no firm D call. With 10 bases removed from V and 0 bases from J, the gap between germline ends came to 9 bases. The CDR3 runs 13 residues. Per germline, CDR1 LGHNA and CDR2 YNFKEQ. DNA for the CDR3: TGTGCCACCCGAGATTCGAACACCGGGGAGCTGTTTTTT. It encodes CATRDSNTGELFF.

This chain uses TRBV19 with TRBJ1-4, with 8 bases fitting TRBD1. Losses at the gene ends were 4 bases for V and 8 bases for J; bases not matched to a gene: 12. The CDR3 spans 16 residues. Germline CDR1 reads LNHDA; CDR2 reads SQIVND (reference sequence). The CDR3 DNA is TGTGCCAGTAGTAACCCGGGACAGGCCCTTGGGGAAAAACTGTTTTTT. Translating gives CASSNPGQALGEKLFF. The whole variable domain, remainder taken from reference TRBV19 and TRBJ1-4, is DGGITQSPKYLFRKEGQNVTLSCEQNLNHDAMYWYRQDPGQGLRLIYYSQIVNDFQKGDIAEGYSVSREKKESFPLTVTSAQKNPTAFYLCASSNPGQALGEKLFFGSGTQLSVL.

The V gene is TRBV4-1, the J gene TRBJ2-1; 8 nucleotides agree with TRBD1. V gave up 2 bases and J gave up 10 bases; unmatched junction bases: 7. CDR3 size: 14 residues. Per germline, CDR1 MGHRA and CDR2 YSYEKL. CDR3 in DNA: TGCGCCAGCAGCCAAAAACCGGGACAGGACGAGCAGTTCTTC. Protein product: CASSQKPGQDEQFF.

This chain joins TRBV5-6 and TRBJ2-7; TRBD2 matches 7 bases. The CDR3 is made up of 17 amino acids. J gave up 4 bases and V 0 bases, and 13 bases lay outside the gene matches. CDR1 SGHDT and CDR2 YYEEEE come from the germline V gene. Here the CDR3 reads CASSLARVSGPSYEQYF. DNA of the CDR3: TGTGCCAGCAGCTTGGCCAGGGTTAGCGGGCCCTCTTACGAGCAGTACTTC.

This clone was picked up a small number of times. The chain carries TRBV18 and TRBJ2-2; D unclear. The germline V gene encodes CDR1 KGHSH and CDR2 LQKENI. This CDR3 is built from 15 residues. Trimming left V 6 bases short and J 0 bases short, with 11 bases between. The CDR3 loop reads CASSGAGSNTGELFF. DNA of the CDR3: TGTGCCAGCTCCGGAGCCGGGTCGAACACCGGGGAGCTGTTTTTT.

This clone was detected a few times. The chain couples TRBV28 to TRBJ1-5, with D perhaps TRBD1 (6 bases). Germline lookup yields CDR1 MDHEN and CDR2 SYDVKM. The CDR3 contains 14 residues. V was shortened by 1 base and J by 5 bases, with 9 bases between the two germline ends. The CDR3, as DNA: TGTGCCAGCAGTTTATCGGGGGGCCATCAGCCCCAGCATTTT. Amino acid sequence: CASSLSGGHQPQHF.